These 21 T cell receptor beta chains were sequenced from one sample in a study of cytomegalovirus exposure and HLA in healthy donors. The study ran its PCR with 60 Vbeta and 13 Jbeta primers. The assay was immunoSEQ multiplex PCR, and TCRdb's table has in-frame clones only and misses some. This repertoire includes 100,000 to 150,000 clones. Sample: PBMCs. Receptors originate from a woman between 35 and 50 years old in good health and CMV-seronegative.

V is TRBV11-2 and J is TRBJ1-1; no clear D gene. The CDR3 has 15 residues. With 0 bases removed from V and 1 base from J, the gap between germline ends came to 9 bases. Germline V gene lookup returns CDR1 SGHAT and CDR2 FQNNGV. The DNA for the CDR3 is TGTGCCAGCAGCTTAGAGGCGACGGGGAACACTGAAGCTTTCTTT. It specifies CASSLEATGNTEAFF. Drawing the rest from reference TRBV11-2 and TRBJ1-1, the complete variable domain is EAGVAQSPRYKIIEKRQSVAFWCNPISGHATLYWYQQILGQGPKLLIQFQNNGVVDDSQLPKDRFSAERLKGVDSTLKIQPAKLEDSAVYLCASSLEATGNTEAFFGQGTRLTVV.

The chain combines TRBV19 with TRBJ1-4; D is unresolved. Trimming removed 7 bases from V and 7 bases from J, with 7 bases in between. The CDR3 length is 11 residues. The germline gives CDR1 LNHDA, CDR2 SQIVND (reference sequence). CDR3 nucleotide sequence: TGTGCCAGTACCTCGCGTGAAAAACTGTTTTTT. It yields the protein CASTSREKLFF.

The CDR3 DNA reads as TGTGCCGCTACCTATCAGGGGCAAGAGACCCAGTACTTC. Translating it yields CAATYQGQETQYF. The rearrangement uses TRBV5-4 and TRBJ2-5; maybe TRBD1 (6 bases). CDR3 length: 13 amino acids. Trimming shortened V by 10 bases and J by 2 bases, and 15 bases separated the two germline ends. CDR1 and CDR2 from the germline V gene are SGHNT and YYREEE (reference sequence).

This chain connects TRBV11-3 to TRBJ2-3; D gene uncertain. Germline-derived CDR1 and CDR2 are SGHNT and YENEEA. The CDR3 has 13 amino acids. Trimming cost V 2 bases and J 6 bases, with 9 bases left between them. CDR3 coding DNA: TGTGCCAGCAGCTTACTGTTATCGGATACGCAGTATTTT. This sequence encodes CASSLLLSDTQYF.

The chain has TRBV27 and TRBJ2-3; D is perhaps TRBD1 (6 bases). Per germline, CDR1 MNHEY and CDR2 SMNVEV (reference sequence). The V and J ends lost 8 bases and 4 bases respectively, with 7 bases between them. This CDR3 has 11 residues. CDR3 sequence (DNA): TGTGCCAGCGGGGGCCCAGATACGCAGTATTTT. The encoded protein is CASGGPDTQYF.

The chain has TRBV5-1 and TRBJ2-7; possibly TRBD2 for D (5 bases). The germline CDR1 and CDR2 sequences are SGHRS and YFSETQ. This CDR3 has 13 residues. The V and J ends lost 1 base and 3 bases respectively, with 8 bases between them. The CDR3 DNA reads TGCGCCAGCAGCTTGACCGGGATCTACGAGCAGTACTTC. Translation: CASSLTGIYEQYF.

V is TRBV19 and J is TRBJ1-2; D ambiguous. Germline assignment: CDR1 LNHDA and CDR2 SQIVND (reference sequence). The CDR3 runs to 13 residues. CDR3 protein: CASRTDYNYGYTF. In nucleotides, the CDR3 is TGTGCGTCGAGGACGGACTATAACTATGGCTACACCTTC.

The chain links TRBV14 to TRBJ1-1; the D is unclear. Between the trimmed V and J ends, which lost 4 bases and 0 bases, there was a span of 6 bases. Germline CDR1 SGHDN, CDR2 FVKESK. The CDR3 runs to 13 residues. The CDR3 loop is CASSPSMNTEAFF. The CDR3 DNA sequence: TGTGCCAGCAGCCCAAGCATGAACACTGAAGCTTTCTTT.

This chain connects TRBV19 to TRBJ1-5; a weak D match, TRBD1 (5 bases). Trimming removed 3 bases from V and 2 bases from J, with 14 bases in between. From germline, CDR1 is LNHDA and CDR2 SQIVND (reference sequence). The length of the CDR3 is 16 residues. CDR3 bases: TGTGCCAGTAGTATTGGTCGTGACAGACGCAATCAGCCCCAGCATTTT. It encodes CASSIGRDRRNQPQHF. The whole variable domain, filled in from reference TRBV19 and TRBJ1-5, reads DGGITQSPKYLFRKEGQNVTLSCEQNLNHDAMYWYRQDPGQGLRLIYYSQIVNDFQKGDIAEGYSVSREKKESFPLTVTSAQKNPTAFYLCASSIGRDRRNQPQHFGDGTRLSIL.

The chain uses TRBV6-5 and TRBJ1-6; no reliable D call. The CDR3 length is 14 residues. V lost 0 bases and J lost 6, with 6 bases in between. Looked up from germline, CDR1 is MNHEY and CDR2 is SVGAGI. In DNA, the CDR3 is TGTGCCAGCAGTTACTCGAGTTTTAATTCACCCCTCCACTTT. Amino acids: CASSYSSFNSPLHF.

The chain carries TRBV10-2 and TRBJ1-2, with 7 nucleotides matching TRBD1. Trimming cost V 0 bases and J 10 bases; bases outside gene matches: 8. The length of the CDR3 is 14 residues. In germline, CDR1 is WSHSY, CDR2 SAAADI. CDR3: CASSESTQGGDYTF. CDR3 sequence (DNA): TGCGCCAGCAGTGAGTCGACCCAAGGGGGCGACTACACCTTC.

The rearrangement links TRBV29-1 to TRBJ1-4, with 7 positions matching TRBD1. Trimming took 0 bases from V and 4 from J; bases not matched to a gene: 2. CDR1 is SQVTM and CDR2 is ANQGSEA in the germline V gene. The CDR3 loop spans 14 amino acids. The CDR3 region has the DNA TGCAGCGTTGAAGACAGGGGGTTTAATGAAAAACTGTTTTTT. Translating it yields CSVEDRGFNEKLFF.

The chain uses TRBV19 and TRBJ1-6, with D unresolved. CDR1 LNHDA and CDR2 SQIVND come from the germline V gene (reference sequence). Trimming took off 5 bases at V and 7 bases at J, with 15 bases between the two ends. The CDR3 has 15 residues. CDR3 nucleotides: TGTGCCAGTAGTCCCCTCGGAGGAGACAATTCACCCCTCCACTTT. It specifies CASSPLGGDNSPLHF.

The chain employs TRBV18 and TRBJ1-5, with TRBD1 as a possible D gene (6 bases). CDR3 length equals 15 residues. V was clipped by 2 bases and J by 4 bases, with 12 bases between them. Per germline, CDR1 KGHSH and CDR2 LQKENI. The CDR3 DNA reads TGTGCCAGCTCACCAGCGGCAGGGGCAAATCAGCCCCAGCATTTT. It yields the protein CASSPAAGANQPQHF.

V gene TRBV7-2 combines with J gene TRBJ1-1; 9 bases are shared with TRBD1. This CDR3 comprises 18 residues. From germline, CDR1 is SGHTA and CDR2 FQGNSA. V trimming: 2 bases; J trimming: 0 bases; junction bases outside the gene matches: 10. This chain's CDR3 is CASSLRGRTGGMNTEAFF. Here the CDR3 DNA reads TGTGCCAGCAGCTTACGGGGGAGAACAGGGGGCATGAACACTGAAGCTTTCTTT. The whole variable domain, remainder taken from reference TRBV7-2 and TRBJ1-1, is GAGVSQSPSNKVTEKGKDVELRCDPISGHTALYWYRQSLGQGLEFLIYFQGNSAPDKSGLPSDRFSAERTGGSVSTLTIQRTQQEDSAVYLCASSLRGRTGGMNTEAFFGQGTRLTVV.

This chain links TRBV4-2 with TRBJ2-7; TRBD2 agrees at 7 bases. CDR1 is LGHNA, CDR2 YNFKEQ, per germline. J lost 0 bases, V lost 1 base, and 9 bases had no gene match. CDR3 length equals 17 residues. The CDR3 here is CASSQAWGGPGSYEQYV. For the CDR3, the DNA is TGTGCCAGCAGCCAAGCATGGGGGGGACCGGGCTCCTACGAGCAGTACGTC.

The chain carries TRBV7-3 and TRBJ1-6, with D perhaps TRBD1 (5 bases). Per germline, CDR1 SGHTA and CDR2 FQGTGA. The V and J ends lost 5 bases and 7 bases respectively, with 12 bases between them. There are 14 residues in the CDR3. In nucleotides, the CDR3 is TGTGCCAGCAGCCCTGCAGGGTGGAATTCACCCCTCCACTTT. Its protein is CASSPAGWNSPLHF.

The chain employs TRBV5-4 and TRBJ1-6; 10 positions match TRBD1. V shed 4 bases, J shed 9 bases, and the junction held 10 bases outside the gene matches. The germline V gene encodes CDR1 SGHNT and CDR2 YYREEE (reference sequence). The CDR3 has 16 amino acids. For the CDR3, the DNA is TGTGCCAGCAGCCCGTCCCGGGACAGGGGCAGTTCACCCCTCCACTTT. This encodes CASSPSRDRGSSPLHF.

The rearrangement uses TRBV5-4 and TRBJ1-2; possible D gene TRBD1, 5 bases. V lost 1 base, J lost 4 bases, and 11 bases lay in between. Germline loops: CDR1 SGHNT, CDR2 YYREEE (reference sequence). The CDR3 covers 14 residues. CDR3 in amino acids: CASSLTTVSYGYTF. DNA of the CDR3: TGTGCCAGCAGCTTGACGACAGTAAGCTATGGCTACACCTTC. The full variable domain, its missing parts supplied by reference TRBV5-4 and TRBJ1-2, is ETGVTQSPTHLIKTRGQQVTLRCSSQSGHNTVSWYQQALGQGPQFIFQYYREEENGRGNFPPRFSGLQFPNYSSELNVNALELDDSALYLCASSLTTVSYGYTFGSGTRLTVV.

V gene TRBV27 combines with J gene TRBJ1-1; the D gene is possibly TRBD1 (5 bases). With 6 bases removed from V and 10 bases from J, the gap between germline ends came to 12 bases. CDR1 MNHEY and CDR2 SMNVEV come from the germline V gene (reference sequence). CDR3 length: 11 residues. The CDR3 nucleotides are TGTGCCAGCAGGGGGGAGGGAAGAGCTTTCTTT. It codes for CASRGEGRAFF.

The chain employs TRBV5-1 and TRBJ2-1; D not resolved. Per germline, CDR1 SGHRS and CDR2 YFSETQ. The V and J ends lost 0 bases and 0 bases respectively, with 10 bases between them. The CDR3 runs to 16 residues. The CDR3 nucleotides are TGCGCCAGCAGCTTGGGGCCCGAAAGCTCCTACAATGAGCAGTTCTTC. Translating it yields CASSLGPESSYNEQFF.